These 10 T cell receptor beta chains share one sample of origin, sequenced in a study of blood T cells in healthy people across ages. Through a sample-barcoded 5' primer and a J-beta primer mix, a second PCR was run for roughly 7 to 11 cycles. TCRdb fed the 5' RACE reads into MiXCR, producing one record per CDR3 protein. The table has about 650,000 distinct CDR3 sequences, roughly half seen once; the top ten hold approximately 13%. The sequencing input was blood. The receptors originated from a woman of 80 years or more in good health.

The chain couples TRBV9 to TRBJ2-1; TRBD1 aligns across 7 bases. Germline lookup yields CDR1 SGDLS and CDR2 YYNGEE. There are 14 residues in the CDR3. V lost 0 bases and J lost 10; bases outside the gene matches: 7. CDR3 amino acids: CASSVGPGQYEQFF. The CDR3 bases are TGTGCCAGCAGCGTAGGGCCGGGACAGTACGAGCAGTTCTTC.

This clonotype was counted ten times or more. The chain has TRBV7-2 and TRBJ1-2; D remains unclear. The CDR3 loop spans 14 amino acids. The germline V gene has CDR1 SGHTA and CDR2 FQGNSA. V was clipped by 1 base and J by 8 bases, with 14 bases between them. CDR3 sequence (DNA): TGTGCCAGCAGCTTAGGACCTGCCGTAGGAGGCTACACCTTC. It codes for CASSLGPAVGGYTF.

This rearrangement joins TRBV7-9 to TRBJ2-2; tentative D call: TRBD2 (6 bases). Trimming cost V 2 bases and J 9 bases, with 16 bases left between them. CDR3 length equals 15 residues. Germline V gene data show CDR1 as SEHNR and CDR2 as FQNEAQ (reference sequence). CDR3: CASSLTGDSARELFF. In DNA form, the CDR3 reads TGTGCCAGCAGCTTAACGGGGGATAGCGCCAGGGAGCTGTTTTTT.

As regards this clonotype: A read error is possible here, since a much larger clone lies one base away. V gene TRBV20-1 combines with J gene TRBJ2-3; a weak D match, TRBD1 (6 bases). This CDR3 region has 13 residues. CDR1 and CDR2 from the germline V gene are DFQATT and SNEGSKA (reference sequence). The CDR3 DNA follows: TGCAGTGCTAGAGATGGGGGCACAGAGACGCAGTATTTT. As protein: CSARDGGTETQYF.

This sequence joins TRBV20-1 and TRBJ2-3; D might be TRBD2 (5 bases). Trimming removed 5 bases from V and 0 bases from J, with 15 bases in between. CDR1 and CDR2 from the germline V gene are DFQATT and SNEGSKA (reference sequence). CDR3 length: 15 amino acids. This CDR3 is CSAAVADSSTDTQYF. In nucleotides, the CDR3 is TGCAGTGCTGCTGTCGCGGACTCTAGCACAGATACGCAGTATTTT.

Notes on this clonotype: This may be a read error: a much more frequent sequence differs by one nucleotide. The V and J genes are TRBV7-2 and TRBJ2-4; either TRBD1 or TRBD2 may supply D (5 bases each). The germline V gene has CDR1 SGHTA and CDR2 FQGNSA. This CDR3 region has 14 residues. The V end was cut by 5 bases, the J end by 1 base, with 9 bases between. The CDR3 sequence is CASSPWGAKNIQYF. In nucleotides, the CDR3 is TGTGCCAGCAGCCCCTGGGGGGCCAAAAACATTCAGTACTTC.

The genes are TRBV20-1 and TRBJ2-3; TRBD2 agrees at 9 bases. V shed 1 base and J 0 bases; nucleotides not matched to a gene: 5. CDR1 and CDR2 (germline): DFQATT, SNEGSKA (reference sequence). The CDR3 runs 16 residues. This CDR3 reads CSARGSGGLSTDTQYF. CDR3 in DNA: TGCAGTGCTAGAGGTAGCGGGGGCCTTAGCACAGATACGCAGTATTTT.

This clonotype was counted between two and nine times. The chain employs TRBV20-1 and TRBJ1-2; D is ambiguous. The length of the CDR3 is 13 residues. Trimming pared 7 bases from V and 4 bases from J, leaving 16 bases between. Germline CDR1 DFQATT, CDR2 SNEGSKA (reference sequence). DNA for the CDR3: TGCAGTGTCCCTCCTAAGGAGAGCTATGGCTACACCTTC. Translating gives CSVPPKESYGYTF.

This clonotype was recorded at least ten times. The CDR3: CASSMGAPDTQYF. The CDR3 nucleotides read TGTGCCAGCAGTATGGGAGCTCCAGATACGCAGTATTTT. The chain recombines TRBV27 with TRBJ2-3, with TRBD2 as a possible D gene (5 bases). Germline loops: CDR1 MNHEY, CDR2 SMNVEV (reference sequence). The CDR3 length is 13 residues. The V and J ends lost 5 bases and 4 bases respectively, with 10 bases between them.

Ten or more counts support this clonotype. The V call is TRBV3-1, the J call TRBJ1-2; D gene uncertain. V was trimmed by 4 bases and J by 4 bases, leaving 10 bases between them. The CDR3 covers 13 residues. Germline V gene data show CDR1 as LGHDT and CDR2 as YNNKEL (reference sequence). Written as DNA, the CDR3 is TGTGCCAGCAGCCTTACTGGACTCTATGGCTACACCTTC. It codes for CASSLTGLYGYTF.